The source of this TCR beta chain is a study of blood T cell repertoires in COVID-19. Study information: Sites in the United States, Italy and Spain provided acute and convalescent COVID-19 samples. Sources were T cells, B-cell-depleted T cells, or PBMCs; the material itself was cDNA or gDNA.

Methods used by the authors: Amplifying reference gene primers gave estimates of nucleated cell counts. Using immunoSEQ multiplex PCR, the repertoire was profiled, and TCRdb retains in-frame clones only, with some absent. V and J calls and clone size come straight from that table; D and trimming were deduced from the DNA. The sample has about 210,000 clones, roughly 94% seen once; the top ten hold around 1.2%. Trimming pared 0 bases from V and 3 bases from J, leaving 8 bases between. The CDR3 runs 14 residues. CDR1 and CDR2 (germline): SGHTA, FQGNSA. The specimen sequenced was peripheral blood. The origin of this receptor is a man between 25 and 39 years old with acute or convalescent COVID-19. The chain carries TRBV7-2 and TRBJ2-5; no clear D. The chain's CDR3 is CASSLAGTEETQYF. The DNA of the CDR3 is TGTGCCAGCAGCTTAGCCGGCACAGAAGAGACCCAGTACTTC. Combining the CDR3 with reference TRBV7-2 and TRBJ2-5 gives the whole variable domain GAGVSQSPSNKVTEKGKDVELRCDPISGHTALYWYRQSLGQGLEFLIYFQGNSAPDKSGLPSDRFSAERTGGSVSTLTIQRTQQEDSAVYLCASSLAGTEETQYFGPGTRLLVL.